The 26 T cell receptor beta chains given below trace back to one sample, sequenced in a study of identical twins. TCRdb re-called the 5' RACE reads through MiXCR, storing one row per CDR3 protein. The table records around 960,000 distinct CDR3 sequences, 12% of them present only once. The same data also went into a second study, on yellow fever vaccine responses in identical twins.

The sample was PBMCs. The origin of the receptors is a woman in her late teens or twenties in good health.

This clonotype turned up a few times. The DNA of the CDR3 is TGTGCCAGCCTCCAGGGTGGCCAGATGAACACTGAAGCTTTCTTT. It yields the protein CASLQGGQMNTEAFF. V is TRBV28 and J is TRBJ1-1, with a weak D call TRBD1 (5 bases). CDR1 and CDR2 (germline): MDHEN, SYDVKM. The CDR3 is 15 amino acids. Deletions cut 8 bases from V and 0 bases from J, with 16 bases between.

V usage is TRBV23-1 and J usage is TRBJ1-5; 7 bases line up with TRBD1. TRBV23-1 is assigned to the ORF class and has an uncertain function. The CDR3 is made up of 16 amino acids. The ends lost 6 bases at V and 4 bases at J; junction bases unmatched: 12. CDR3 protein: CASSLIPGQFNQPQHF. CDR3 nucleotide sequence: TGCGCCAGCAGCCTTATTCCGGGACAGTTTAATCAGCCCCAGCATTTT.

This clonotype occurred a few times. This rearrangement joins TRBV10-3 to TRBJ2-1; D might be TRBD2 (6 bases). V was clipped by 10 bases and J by 10 bases, with 20 bases between them. The CDR3 loop spans 13 amino acids. Germline CDR1 is ENHRY and CDR2 is SYGVKD. The CDR3: CATRDGGVGEQFF. The CDR3 coding sequence is TGTGCCACCCGTGACGGGGGAGTAGGCGAGCAGTTCTTC.

The V and J genes are TRBV28 and TRBJ2-2, with D possibly TRBD2 on 7 matching bases. This CDR3 is built from 14 residues. CDR1 and CDR2 (germline): MDHEN, SYDVKM. Deletions cut 6 bases from V and 4 bases from J, with 12 bases between. This CDR3 reads CASRGGVGTGELFF. CDR3 coding DNA: TGTGCCAGCAGAGGGGGGGTTGGCACCGGGGAGCTGTTTTTT.

This clonotype turned up a few times. The chain combines TRBV2 with TRBJ2-3; 7 nucleotides align to TRBD2. With V trimmed by 5 bases and J by 6 bases, 11 bases remained unmatched. CDR1 and CDR2 from the germline V gene are SNHLY and FYNNEI. This CDR3 comprises 15 residues. The CDR3 sequence is CASSTRLAGWDTQYF. CDR3 in DNA: TGTGCCAGCAGTACTCGACTAGCCGGGTGGGATACGCAGTATTTT.

This clonotype occurred many times. The genes are TRBV7-9 and TRBJ2-1, with D uncertain. Germline assignment: CDR1 SEHNR and CDR2 FQNEAQ (reference sequence). V dropped 5 bases and J dropped 10 bases, with 9 bases sitting between them. The CDR3 contains 11 residues. Written as DNA, the CDR3 is TGTGCCAGCAGCCTGGGGAAGGAGCAGTTCTTC. Translating it yields CASSLGKEQFF.

This clonotype was seen a handful of times. This chain joins TRBV2 and TRBJ2-3; either TRBD1 or TRBD2 may fit D (5 bases each). Germline V gives CDR1 SNHLY, CDR2 FYNNEI. Trimming took off 7 bases at V and 2 bases at J, with 13 bases between the two ends. This CDR3 has 14 residues. CDR3 DNA sequence: TGTGCCAGCAATCTGGGACGGACCACAGATACGCAGTATTTT. Protein sequence: CASNLGRTTDTQYF.

This clonotype was seen many times. The DNA for the CDR3 is TGTGCCAGCAGTTCCAGGTCGCCTCAGCCCCAGCATTTT. It translates to CASSSRSPQPQHF. The chain has TRBV12-3 or TRBV12-4 and TRBJ1-5, with no clear D. The CDR3 consists of 13 residues. Trimming left V 4 bases short and J 6 bases short, with 10 bases between.

This clonotype came up many times. This chain links TRBV29-1 with TRBJ1-5; 10 bases are a match to TRBD1. CDR3 length equals 14 residues. The germline gives CDR1 SQVTM, CDR2 ANQGSEA. Trimming at V came to 6 bases and at J to 3 bases, leaving 5 bases not matched to a gene. Here the CDR3 reads CSVSGTGDNQPQHF. CDR3 in DNA: TGCAGCGTATCCGGGACAGGGGACAATCAGCCCCAGCATTTT.

This clonotype was seen a handful of times. The chain recombines TRBV20-1 with TRBJ1-1; D remains ambiguous. Germline assignment: CDR1 DFQATT and CDR2 SNEGSKA (reference sequence). Trimming shortened V by 6 bases and J by 0 bases, and 11 bases separated the two germline ends. The CDR3 is 13 amino acids. CDR3: CSAVTQLNTEAFF. CDR3 sequence (DNA): TGCAGTGCGGTGACCCAATTGAACACTGAAGCTTTCTTT.

This clonotype was counted only a few times. The J gene is TRBJ2-1, the V gene TRBV7-8; 7 positions match TRBD1. Germline-derived CDR1 and CDR2 are SGHVS and FQNEAQ. The V segment lost 5 bases and the J segment 4 bases; nucleotides outside the gene matches: 11. The CDR3 consists of 16 residues. Here the CDR3 reads CASSTPTGRQYNEQFF. The CDR3 nucleotides are TGTGCCAGCAGCACCCCGACAGGGCGACAGTACAATGAGCAGTTCTTC.

The chain combines TRBV29-1 with TRBJ1-1; the D is unclear. CDR3 size: 11 residues. V was shortened by 5 bases and J by 1 base, with 5 bases between the two germline ends. CDR1 and CDR2 from the germline V gene are SQVTM and ANQGSEA. CDR3 nucleotide sequence: TGCAGCGTTACAACGAACACTGAAGCTTTCTTT. Residues: CSVTTNTEAFF.

The chain uses TRBV7-9 and TRBJ2-5; the D gene is possibly TRBD1 (5 bases). Trimming stripped 6 bases from V and 5 bases from J, with 16 bases between. CDR1 and CDR2 from the germline V gene are SEHNR and FQNEAQ (reference sequence). This CDR3 has 14 residues. CDR3 sequence reads: CASSRAQGLETQYF. In nucleotides, the CDR3 is TGTGCCAGCAGTCGGGCCCAGGGATTGGAGACCCAGTACTTC.

The CDR3 protein is CASSLERAEQYF. The DNA of the CDR3 is TGCGCCAGCAGCTTGGAGCGGGCCGAGCAGTACTTC. V usage is TRBV5-1 and J usage is TRBJ2-7; maybe TRBD2 (6 bases). V was cut by 0 bases and J by 6 bases, with 7 bases left in between. The CDR3 runs to 12 residues. Per the germline V gene, CDR1 is SGHRS and CDR2 is YFSETQ. Variable domain in full (rest from reference TRBV5-1 and TRBJ2-7): KAGVTQTPRYLIKTRGQQVTLSCSPISGHRSVSWYQQTPGQGLQFLFEYFSETQRNKGNFPGRFSGRQFSNSRSEMNVSTLELGDSALYLCASSLERAEQYFGPGTRLTVT.

The chain employs TRBV29-1 and TRBJ1-1, with D possibly matching TRBD1 (5 bases). V lost 5 bases and J 3 bases, leaving 13 bases between the germline ends. The CDR3 consists of 13 residues. Germline V gene data show CDR1 as SQVTM and CDR2 as ANQGSEA. CDR3: CSVFTGRYTEAFF. The CDR3 coding sequence is TGCAGCGTTTTCACAGGAAGGTACACTGAAGCTTTCTTT. Full variable domain (missing parts from reference TRBV29-1 and TRBJ1-1): SAVISQKPSRDICQRGTSLTIQCQVDSQVTMMFWYRQQPGQSLTLIATANQGSEATYESGFVIDKFPISRPNLTFSTLTVSNMSPEDSSIYLCSVFTGRYTEAFFGQGTRLTVV.

The genes are TRBV5-5 and TRBJ2-5; D is ambiguous. The CDR3 has 13 amino acids. Germline CDR1 and CDR2: SGHKS and YYEKEE (reference sequence). Trimming left V 4 bases short and J 11 bases short, with 18 bases between. The DNA of the CDR3 is TGTGCCAGCAGCGCCCCGGGCCGAGGCAAACAGTACTTC. It is translated as CASSAPGRGKQYF. Based on the CDR3 plus reference TRBV5-5 and TRBJ2-5, the full variable domain is DAGVTQSPTHLIKTRGQQVTLRCSPISGHKSVSWYQQVLGQGPQFIFQYYEKEERGRGNFPDRFSARQFPNYSSELNVNALLLGDSALYLCASSAPGRGKQYFGPGTRLLVL.

This clonotype was observed a handful of times. The chain employs TRBV20-1 and TRBJ2-3; D perhaps matches TRBD2 (6 bases). Germline CDR1 and CDR2: DFQATT and SNEGSKA (reference sequence). The CDR3 spans 15 residues. The V end lost 4 bases, the J end lost 5 bases, and 19 bases lay between the germline ends. CDR3 nucleotides: TGCAGTGCTACAAAGACTAGGAACGCCGTAGATACGCAGTATTTT. Its protein product is CSATKTRNAVDTQYF.

This clonotype was seen a few times. The chain employs TRBV5-1 and TRBJ2-1; 10 positions match TRBD1. Germline assignment: CDR1 SGHRS and CDR2 YFSETQ. The CDR3 covers 15 residues. V lost 3 bases, J lost 6 bases, and 6 bases stayed unmatched. The CDR3 loop reads CASSSGTGVGNEQFF. CDR3 nucleotides: TGCGCCAGCAGCTCCGGGACAGGGGTAGGCAATGAGCAGTTCTTC.

The chain couples TRBV7-9 to TRBJ2-7, with 10 nucleotides matching TRBD2. CDR1 and CDR2 (germline): SEHNR, FQNEAQ (reference sequence). After removal of 3 bases from V and 0 bases from J, the junction contained 5 bases not matched to a gene. This CDR3 spans 16 amino acids. CDR3 in DNA: TGTGCCAGCAGCTTGACTAGCGGGTGGAGCTCCTACGAGCAGTACTTC. Protein product: CASSLTSGWSSYEQYF.

This clonotype was observed a few times. The chain combines TRBV9 with TRBJ1-5; D call uncertain. The CDR3 consists of 14 residues. The V and J ends lost 0 bases and 9 bases respectively, with 13 bases between them. Germline V lookup: CDR1 SGDLS, CDR2 YYNGEE. CDR3 amino acids: CASSVGGGILPQHF. The DNA of the CDR3 is TGTGCCAGCAGCGTAGGTGGCGGTATCCTGCCCCAGCATTTT.

This clonotype was seen repeatedly, ten times or more. The chain uses TRBV2 and TRBJ1-6; D uncertain. V was cut by 4 bases and J by 5 bases, with 9 bases left in between. CDR3 size: 14 residues. In germline, CDR1 is SNHLY, CDR2 FYNNEI. CDR3 coding DNA: TGTGCCAGCAGTGGCGGACCTAATAATTCACCCCTCCACTTT. Its translation is CASSGGPNNSPLHF.

The V call is TRBV9, the J call TRBJ2-1; D is undetermined. Trimming removed 0 bases from V and 1 base from J, with 8 bases in between. The CDR3 runs 15 residues. From germline, CDR1 is SGDLS and CDR2 YYNGEE. Here the CDR3 DNA reads TGTGCCAGCAGCGTAGGGGTATTATCCTACAATGAGCAGTTCTTC. This sequence encodes CASSVGVLSYNEQFF.

The V call is TRBV6-5, the J call TRBJ2-5; TRBD2 matches at 7 bases. This CDR3 contains 16 residues. Losses at the gene ends were 3 bases for V and 4 bases for J; bases not matched to a gene: 11. Germline V gives CDR1 MNHEY, CDR2 SVGAGI. The CDR3 reads CASSYSGAGESETQYF. Here the CDR3 DNA reads TGTGCCAGCAGTTATAGTGGGGCGGGAGAGTCAGAGACCCAGTACTTC.

The chain carries TRBV3-1 and TRBJ2-7; no clear D gene. CDR3 length equals 18 residues. CDR1 is LGHDT, CDR2 YNNKEL, per germline (reference sequence). V was pared by 3 bases and J by 2 bases, with 23 bases between. The CDR3 protein is CASSHLPPALFGAYEQYF. CDR3 coding DNA: TGTGCCAGCAGCCATCTCCCCCCAGCGCTTTTTGGGGCCTACGAGCAGTACTTC.

The rearrangement links TRBV9 to TRBJ2-7; D possibly corresponds to TRBD1 (6 bases). Trimming shortened V by 0 bases and J by 2 bases, and 9 bases separated the two germline ends. The CDR3 sequence is 14 residues long. Germline values: CDR1 SGDLS, CDR2 YYNGEE. The CDR3: CASSVGGPTYEQYF. CDR3 sequence (DNA): TGTGCCAGCAGCGTAGGGGGGCCGACCTACGAGCAGTACTTC.

The rearrangement uses TRBV3-1 and TRBJ2-7, with TRBD2 identical over 13 bases. The CDR3 length is 17 residues. Losses at the gene ends were 2 bases for V and 3 bases for J; bases not matched to a gene: 7. CDR1 and CDR2 from the germline V gene are LGHDT and YNNKEL (reference sequence). CDR3 loop: CASSQRTSGRLNYEQYF. In DNA, the CDR3 is TGTGCCAGCAGCCAACGGACTAGCGGGAGACTAAACTACGAGCAGTACTTC.